This T cell receptor beta chain was sequenced for a study of control samples from healthy donors and cancer patients. The ends lost 9 bases at V and 4 bases at J; junction bases unmatched: 8. Germline V CDR1 and CDR2: KGHDR, SFDVKD. This CDR3 region has 14 residues. Clones were read by immunoSEQ multiplex PCR, and TCRdb kept only the in-frame ones, dropping some. The data contain approximately 100,000 clones, roughly 92% of them seen just once; the ten biggest clones take up approximately 3%. This rearrangement joins TRBV24-1 to TRBJ2-1; TRBD1 matches at 7 bases. Sequences were obtained from blood. The receptor was derived from a human donor in good health. The donor label of this sample is uncertain. The CDR3 protein is CATSRTGLYNEQFF. The CDR3 nucleotides read TGTGCCACCTCCAGGACAGGCCTTTACAATGAGCAGTTCTTC.